This paragraph reports one TCR beta chain. The data originate from a study of blood T cell repertoires in COVID-19. Overall study context: PBMCs, B-cell-depleted T cells, or T cells provided the cDNA or gDNA that made up the material.

Trimming cost V 6 bases and J 6 bases; bases outside gene matches: 11. The CDR3 consists of 14 residues. Germline loops: CDR1 SQVTM, CDR2 ANQGSEA. Sequencing was performed with immunoSEQ multiplex PCR; in TCRdb, only in-frame clones are kept and a portion is missing. The sample lists approximately 280,000 clones; 75% to 90% were seen once. The sample consisted of peripheral blood. The TCR was taken from a man in his forties or fifties with acute or convalescent COVID-19. The chain combines TRBV29-1 with TRBJ2-7; 10 bases align to TRBD2. DNA of the CDR3: TGCAGCGTCGGGCCCGGACTAGCGGCGGCCGAGCAGTACTTC. This encodes CSVGPGLAAAEQYF.